The 31 T cell receptor beta chains given below trace back to one sample, sequenced in a study of T-cell memory formation after mild COVID-19 (TCRdb year 2021). The library was generated by 5' RACE. Sequencing was performed on an Illumina NovaSeq 6000. TCRdb reanalyzed the raw reads on its own, using fastp at Q25 for trimming and MiXCR for clone calling, and kept in-frame beta chains. Entries are consolidated by CDR3 protein sequence, retaining the most common genes and DNA. In this sample the table shows tens of thousands of distinct CDR3 sequences, about 15% of which occur a single time. Of the sample, under 35% is held by the ten largest clones. The specimen was PBMCs or a T cell subset sorted from them (not recorded which). All receptors come from an adult woman who had mild COVID-19 (a few samples of this study predate the infection). The sample titles of this study are shuffled in the database, so cell type and time point are left out; the donor was told from shared clones.

The chain recombines TRBV29-1 with TRBJ1-4, with a possible D match to TRBD1 (5 bases). Germline V gene data show CDR1 as SQVTM and CDR2 as ANQGSEA. V lost 3 bases, J lost 5 bases, and 10 bases lay in between. This CDR3 spans 13 amino acids. The CDR3 coding sequence is TGCAGCGTTGATGGGGGGGAGAATGAAAAACTGTTTTTT. Translation: CSVDGGENEKLFF.

This clonotype came up a few times. V usage is TRBV6-5 and J usage is TRBJ2-1; the D is unclear. The CDR3 totals 10 residues. Per germline, CDR1 MNHEY and CDR2 SVGAGI. V dropped 8 bases and J dropped 5 bases, with 4 bases sitting between them. The CDR3, as DNA: TGTGCCAGCGGAGACAATGAGCAGTTCTTC. This sequence encodes CASGDNEQFF.

V usage is TRBV6-4 and J usage is TRBJ1-1, with unresolved D. From germline, CDR1 is MRHNA and CDR2 SNTAGT. With 3 bases removed from V and 0 bases from J, the gap between germline ends came to 5 bases. The CDR3 is 13 residues long. The CDR3 DNA is TGTGCCAGCAGTGAATCCTTGAACACTGAAGCTTTCTTT. This translates into CASSESLNTEAFF.

This clonotype has at least ten counts. DNA for the CDR3: TGCAGCGTTGGAGGGGCGCTGAACAATGAGCAGTTCTTC. It translates to CSVGGALNNEQFF. This chain connects TRBV29-1 to TRBJ2-1, with D perhaps given as TRBD1 or TRBD2 (5 bases each). V lost 4 bases and J 5 bases, leaving 12 bases between the germline ends. The CDR3 spans 13 residues. Germline CDR1 and CDR2: SQVTM and ANQGSEA.

V usage is TRBV7-9 and J usage is TRBJ2-2; D is possibly TRBD1 or TRBD2 (5 bases each). In germline, CDR1 is SEHNR, CDR2 FQNEAQ (reference sequence). The V end was cut by 0 bases, the J end by 6 bases, with 5 bases between. This CDR3 has 13 amino acids. The CDR3 protein is CASSLAGAGELFF. CDR3 coding DNA: TGTGCCAGCAGCTTAGCGGGGGCCGGGGAGCTGTTTTTT.

The genes are TRBV9 and TRBJ2-2; 11 bases match TRBD2. The length of the CDR3 is 16 residues. V shed 0 bases and J 4 bases; nucleotides not matched to a gene: 2. Germline V CDR1 and CDR2: SGDLS, YYNGEE. CDR3 residues: CASSVGLAGGTGELFF. CDR3 DNA sequence: TGTGCCAGCAGCGTAGGGCTAGCGGGGGGCACCGGGGAGCTGTTTTTT.

This clonotype came up a few times. This rearrangement joins TRBV29-1 to TRBJ2-2, with TRBD2 matching 12 bases. The germline V gene has CDR1 SQVTM and CDR2 ANQGSEA. V gave up 3 bases and J gave up 3 bases; unmatched junction bases: 2. The CDR3 has 15 residues. The CDR3 loop reads CSVEASGRDTGELFF. The CDR3 DNA reads as TGCAGCGTTGAGGCTAGCGGGAGGGACACCGGGGAGCTGTTTTTT.

V and J are TRBV27 and TRBJ2-7; a possible D gene is TRBD1 (7 bases). V shed 3 bases and J shed 6 bases, with 12 bases lying between them. This CDR3 spans 13 amino acids. Germline CDR1 and CDR2: MNHEY and SMNVEV (reference sequence). The CDR3 protein is CASSFGQGGEQYF. As DNA, the CDR3 is TGTGCCAGCAGTTTTGGCCAGGGGGGCGAGCAGTACTTC.

This clonotype was seen more than once but under ten times. This chain uses TRBV4-3 with TRBJ2-5; maybe TRBD1 (5 bases). Trimming pared 0 bases from V and 4 bases from J, leaving 9 bases between. From germline, CDR1 is LGHNA and CDR2 YSLEER. The CDR3 covers 14 residues. The CDR3 sequence is CASSQDHQGETQYF. The CDR3 DNA follows: TGCGCCAGCAGCCAAGATCATCAGGGAGAGACCCAGTACTTC.

This clonotype was seen a few times. The genes are TRBV6-1 and TRBJ1-3; unclear D gene. The germline V and J ends were trimmed by 0 bases and 0 bases, with 6 bases remaining between them. CDR1 and CDR2 (germline): MNHNS, SASEGT. This CDR3 contains 15 residues. The CDR3 here is CASSEAPSSGNTIYF. For the CDR3, the DNA is TGTGCCAGCAGTGAAGCCCCGAGCTCTGGAAACACCATATATTTT.

The sample holds a few counts of this clonotype. The rearrangement uses TRBV19 and TRBJ1-5; D is undetermined. In germline, CDR1 is LNHDA, CDR2 SQIVND (reference sequence). The CDR3 contains 13 residues. Trimming took 8 bases from V and 7 from J, leaving 15 bases between them. CDR3 residues: CASQSPGMQPQHF. The CDR3 DNA is TGTGCCAGTCAGTCCCCAGGAATGCAGCCCCAGCATTTT.

This clonotype was found a few times. The V and J genes are TRBV20-1 and TRBJ2-1; 13 bases are shared with TRBD2. This CDR3 contains 17 residues. The germline V gene has CDR1 DFQATT and CDR2 SNEGSKA (reference sequence). V lost 1 base, J lost 2 bases, and 5 bases stayed unmatched. The chain's CDR3 is CSARGLAGGLAYNEQFF. CDR3 bases: TGCAGTGCTAGAGGACTAGCGGGAGGACTTGCCTACAATGAGCAGTTCTTC.

Comments on this clonotype: At one end the junction does not follow the germline gene, possibly because of a read error. V usage is TRBV7-7 and J usage is TRBJ2-5, with a tentative D call TRBD2 (5 bases). The CDR3 extends over 14 amino acids. Germline CDR1 reads SSHAT; CDR2 reads FNYEAQ (reference sequence). The CDR3 reads CASSLDRELETQYF. The DNA for the CDR3 is TGTGCTAGCAGCTTAGATAGGGAGCTGGAGACCCAGTACTTC.

V usage is TRBV10-2 and J usage is TRBJ1-6; the match to TRBD1 covers 8 bases. The CDR3 is made up of 13 amino acids. Germline CDR1 is WSHSY and CDR2 is SAAADI. After removal of 6 bases from V and 10 bases from J, the junction contained 5 bases not matched to a gene. Here the CDR3 DNA reads TGCGCCAGCAGGCTCGACAGGGGATCACCCCTCCACTTT. It is translated as CASRLDRGSPLHF.

The chain couples TRBV5-1 to TRBJ1-2, with 7 bases that match TRBD1. J was trimmed by 4 bases and V by 4 bases; bases with no gene match: 7. From germline, CDR1 is SGHRS and CDR2 YFSETQ. The CDR3 is 14 amino acids. The CDR3 here is CASSPPAGGYGYTF. DNA for the CDR3: TGCGCCAGCAGCCCCCCGGCAGGGGGCTATGGCTACACCTTC.

The table lists this clonotype with a few counts. V is TRBV24-1 and J is TRBJ2-3, with 9 bases lining up with TRBD1. This CDR3 is 14 amino acids long. The trim removed 9 bases at V and 4 bases at J, leaving 7 bases unmatched. CDR1 and CDR2 (germline): KGHDR, SFDVKD. CDR3 in amino acids: CATRDRDNPDTQYF. The CDR3 DNA reads TGTGCCACCCGGGACAGGGATAATCCAGATACGCAGTATTTT.

The V gene is TRBV14, the J gene TRBJ2-1, with a tentative D call TRBD2 (6 bases). CDR3 size: 15 residues. Between the trimmed V and J ends, which lost 4 bases and 1 base, there was a span of 11 bases. Germline V gene data show CDR1 as SGHDN and CDR2 as FVKESK. The chain's CDR3 is CASSRNSGSYNEQFF. The CDR3 nucleotides are TGTGCCAGCAGCCGCAACAGCGGGTCCTACAATGAGCAGTTCTTC.

Only a few counts were recorded for this clonotype. CDR3 DNA sequence: TGCGCCAGCAGCCTCCGGGACACTCTGAACACTGAAGCTTTCTTT. Translating it yields CASSLRDTLNTEAFF. The V gene is TRBV4-1, the J gene TRBJ1-1, with TRBD1 as a possible D gene (6 bases). CDR3 length: 15 amino acids. Germline assignment: CDR1 MGHRA and CDR2 YSYEKL. Trimming removed 4 bases from V and 0 bases from J, with 12 bases in between.

This chain uses TRBV20-1 with TRBJ2-5; D is uncertain. The CDR3 covers 14 residues. CDR1 and CDR2 from the germline V gene are DFQATT and SNEGSKA (reference sequence). Trimming shortened V by 0 bases and J by 2 bases, and 10 bases separated the two germline ends. CDR3 in amino acids: CSAREETVQETQYF. The CDR3 DNA reads as TGCAGTGCTAGAGAGGAGACCGTACAAGAGACCCAGTACTTC.

The genes are TRBV19 and TRBJ2-1, with 10 bases fitting TRBD2. CDR3 length: 20 residues. Trimming took 3 bases from V and 2 from J; bases not matched to a gene: 16. Germline V gene sequence: CDR1 LNHDA, CDR2 SQIVND (reference sequence). The CDR3 DNA reads TGTGCCAGTAGTATGGGTTCCCCCTCTAGCGGGGGACGTACCTACAATGAGCAGTTCTTC. This encodes CASSMGSPSSGGRTYNEQFF.

This clonotype was found once. The chain carries TRBV5-1 and TRBJ2-4; 10 bases agree with TRBD2. Germline-derived CDR1 and CDR2 are SGHRS and YFSETQ. The CDR3 spans 16 residues. The V gene end was trimmed by 1 base and the J gene end by 7 bases; junction bases not matched to a gene: 8. CDR3 sequence (DNA): TGCGCCAGCAGCTTGTTCCCTAGCGGGAGAGAGAACATTCAGTACTTC. Translated: CASSLFPSGRENIQYF.

The table lists this clonotype with many counts. The rearrangement uses TRBV4-1 and TRBJ2-7; D may correspond to TRBD1 or TRBD2 (5 bases each). Germline V gene data show CDR1 as MGHRA and CDR2 as YSYEKL. V lost 0 bases to trimming and J lost 4 bases, with 10 bases between them. The CDR3 consists of 14 residues. The CDR3 sequence: CASSQEAGSYEQYF. In DNA form, the CDR3 reads TGCGCCAGCAGCCAAGAGGCAGGGAGTTACGAGCAGTACTTC.

The rearrangement links TRBV9 to TRBJ1-1; D perhaps matches TRBD1 (6 bases). Germline loops: CDR1 SGDLS, CDR2 YYNGEE. The CDR3 has 15 residues. V was shortened by 0 bases and J by 3 bases, with 12 bases between the two germline ends. CDR3 DNA sequence: TGTGCCAGCAGCGTAGAGGGGGTCGGTTACACTGAAGCTTTCTTT. Protein product: CASSVEGVGYTEAFF.

The chain links TRBV7-9 to TRBJ2-7, with D tentatively TRBD1 (5 bases). V was pared by 5 bases and J by 3 bases, with 8 bases between. Germline CDR1 SEHNR, CDR2 FQNEAQ (reference sequence). The CDR3 covers 12 residues. The CDR3 region is CASSGADYEQYF. The CDR3 bases are TGTGCCAGCAGCGGGGCGGACTACGAGCAGTACTTC. The full variable domain, with the rest looked up from reference TRBV7-9 and TRBJ2-7, is DTGVSQNPRHKITKRGQNVTFRCDPISEHNRLYWYRQTLGQGPEFLTYFQNEAQLEKSRLLSDRFSAERPKGSFSTLEIQRTEQGDSAMYLCASSGADYEQYFGPGTRLTVT.

This clonotype was detected only a few times. J is TRBJ2-2 and V is TRBV7-9; 11 bases fit TRBD2. Germline-derived CDR1 and CDR2 are SEHNR and FQNEAQ (reference sequence). V shed 5 bases and J 4 bases; nucleotides not matched to a gene: 9. The CDR3 extends over 17 amino acids. CDR3 amino acids: CASSPPSGLAATGELFF. In DNA, the CDR3 is TGTGCCAGCAGCCCCCCGTCGGGACTAGCGGCCACCGGGGAGCTGTTTTTT.

The chain couples TRBV4-1 to TRBJ2-7, with 12 bases identical to TRBD1. The CDR3 is 15 residues long. After removal of 2 bases from V and 12 bases from J, the junction contained 11 bases not matched to a gene. Germline V gene sequence: CDR1 MGHRA, CDR2 YSYEKL. In DNA form, the CDR3 reads TGCGCCAGCAGCCAATTACCGGGACAGGGGGCGACTGGGTACTTC. Amino acid sequence: CASSQLPGQGATGYF.

This clonotype has a count of ten or more. This chain links TRBV29-1 with TRBJ2-1; 7 positions agree with TRBD2. This CDR3 is 15 amino acids long. Germline V gives CDR1 SQVTM, CDR2 ANQGSEA. The trim removed 4 bases at V and 2 bases at J, leaving 8 bases unmatched. This CDR3 reads CSVARDYTAYNEQFF. The CDR3, as DNA: TGCAGCGTTGCCCGGGACTACACCGCCTACAATGAGCAGTTCTTC.

This clonotype was picked up a small number of times. The genes are TRBV12-3 or TRBV12-4 and TRBJ2-1, with D hard to call. The CDR3 contains 12 residues. V was clipped by 0 bases and J by 7 bases, with 4 bases between them. The CDR3 sequence: CASSLAWNEQFF. The CDR3 DNA follows: TGTGCCAGCAGTTTAGCATGGAATGAGCAGTTCTTC.

The V call is TRBV7-8, the J call TRBJ2-7, with a possible D match to TRBD1 (6 bases). The V gene's germline CDR1 is SGHVS and CDR2 FQNEAQ. The CDR3 spans 15 residues. Trimming stripped 0 bases from V and 2 bases from J, with 11 bases between. Written as DNA, the CDR3 is TGTGCCAGCAGCTTAGCGGCAGACAGGACCTACGAGCAGTACTTC. This translates into CASSLAADRTYEQYF.

This clonotype was counted between two and nine times. The gene calls are TRBV4-1 and TRBJ1-1, with a possible D match to TRBD1 (5 bases). The V gene's germline CDR1 is MGHRA and CDR2 YSYEKL. CDR3 length: 14 residues. The V end lost 4 bases, the J end lost 2 bases, and 11 bases lay between the germline ends. The CDR3 sequence is CASSRGRDNTEAFF. CDR3 sequence (DNA): TGCGCCAGCAGCCGGGGTAGGGACAACACTGAAGCTTTCTTT.

This chain uses TRBV5-1 with TRBJ1-1, with D possibly matching TRBD1 (6 bases). Germline loops: CDR1 SGHRS, CDR2 YFSETQ. The length of the CDR3 is 11 residues. V was cut by 7 bases and J by 5 bases, with 9 bases left in between. The CDR3 region has the DNA TGCGCCAGCTTTCAGGGGACTGAAGCTTTCTTT. This translates into CASFQGTEAFF.